These 20 T cell receptor beta chains came from one sample sequenced in a study of T-cell memory formation after mild COVID-19. TCRdb reprocessed the 5' RACE reads via MiXCR and lists one record per CDR3 protein. The table includes 550,000 to 600,000 distinct CDR3 sequences, about 18% detected once. Sequencing input: PBMCs or a T cell subset sorted from them (not recorded which). Every receptor here comes from an adult woman who had mild COVID-19 (a few samples of this study predate the infection). Cell type and time point are not known.

This chain connects TRBV27 to TRBJ2-5; 10 bases line up with TRBD1. Per germline, CDR1 MNHEY and CDR2 SMNVEV (reference sequence). CDR3 size: 14 residues. The V and J ends lost 6 bases and 5 bases, in that order; junction bases with no gene match: 6. CDR3 amino acids: CASRTGGAEETQYF. CDR3 DNA sequence: TGTGCCAGCAGGACAGGGGGCGCGGAGGAGACCCAGTACTTC.

This clonotype was seen only a few times. This chain joins TRBV9 and TRBJ2-1, with no clear D. Germline-derived CDR1 and CDR2 are SGDLS and YYNGEE. The CDR3 has 14 amino acids. Trimming pared 4 bases from V and 3 bases from J, leaving 11 bases between. Here the CDR3 DNA reads TGTGCCAGCAGCTTCCAACAAGACTACAATGAGCAGTTCTTC. It is translated as CASSFQQDYNEQFF.

A remark on this clonotype: The junction differs from germline at one of its ends, possibly a read error. The V gene is TRBV7-7, the J gene TRBJ2-3, with a weak D call TRBD2 (6 bases). The germline gives CDR1 SSHAT, CDR2 FNYEAQ (reference sequence). The length of the CDR3 is 15 residues. DNA for the CDR3: TGTGCTAGCAGCGATGAGGGACTGTTCGGAGATACGCAGTATTTT. Protein sequence: CASSDEGLFGDTQYF.

CDR3 nucleotide sequence: TGTGCCAGCAGCTCCGGGACTAGCGGGAGGTATGAGCAGTTCTTC. Its protein product is CASSSGTSGRYEQFF. This rearrangement joins TRBV7-6 to TRBJ2-1, with 15 bases fitting TRBD2. The germline V gene encodes CDR1 SGHVS and CDR2 FNYEAQ. V shed 4 bases, J shed 8 bases, and the junction held 3 bases outside the gene matches. The CDR3 extends over 15 amino acids.

The rearrangement joins TRBV7-8 to TRBJ2-1; TRBD2 matches at 7 bases. Germline assignment: CDR1 SGHVS and CDR2 FQNEAQ. The CDR3 sequence is 15 residues long. The V segment lost 6 bases and the J segment 7 bases; nucleotides outside the gene matches: 12. The CDR3 region is CASRPRGVAGNEQFF. Written as DNA, the CDR3 is TGTGCCAGCAGACCCCGGGGGGTCGCTGGAAATGAGCAGTTCTTC.

V is TRBV29-1 and J is TRBJ2-5, with D tentatively TRBD2 (5 bases). The V end lost 4 bases, the J end lost 5 bases, and 20 bases lay between the germline ends. Germline assignment: CDR1 SQVTM and CDR2 ANQGSEA. The CDR3 has 15 residues. In DNA form, the CDR3 reads TGCAGCGTTGCTTTTCATGCGGGCCACGGGGAGACCCAGTACTTC. This codes for CSVAFHAGHGETQYF.

V is TRBV7-2 and J is TRBJ2-7; 13 bases are shared with TRBD2. CDR1 and CDR2 from the germline V gene are SGHTA and FQGNSA. The CDR3 length is 19 residues. J gave up 0 bases and V 1 base, and 9 bases lay outside the gene matches. The CDR3 DNA follows: TGTGCCAGCAGCTTAGGAGGACTAGCGGGAGTACCCAGCTCCTACGAGCAGTACTTC. It specifies CASSLGGLAGVPSSYEQYF.

This chain uses TRBV5-1 with TRBJ2-7; D possibly uses TRBD1 or TRBD2 (6 bases each). The CDR3 totals 14 residues. Germline-derived CDR1 and CDR2 are SGHRS and YFSETQ. V was shortened by 2 bases and J by 3 bases, with 12 bases between the two germline ends. In nucleotides, the CDR3 is TGCGCCAGCAGCTTCCAGGAGGGGGGCTACGAGCAGTACTTC. As protein: CASSFQEGGYEQYF.

This clonotype has just a few counts. This sequence joins TRBV4-2 and TRBJ2-3; the D gene is possibly TRBD2 (6 bases). V lost 4 bases, J lost 3 bases, and 14 bases lay in between. This CDR3 is 15 amino acids long. Per germline, CDR1 LGHNA and CDR2 YNFKEQ. The CDR3 loop is CASSLGGERTDTQYF. Written as DNA, the CDR3 is TGTGCCAGCAGCCTGGGCGGGGAGAGGACAGATACGCAGTATTTT.

This clonotype was found a few times. The CDR3 DNA is TGCGCCAGCAGCAGGGAGGTAAGCACTGAAGCTTTCTTT. This sequence encodes CASSREVSTEAFF. The chain recombines TRBV5-1 with TRBJ1-1; D not resolved. V gave up 4 bases and J gave up 4 bases, with 11 bases separating them. From germline, CDR1 is SGHRS and CDR2 YFSETQ. The CDR3 length is 13 residues.

This chain uses TRBV11-2 with TRBJ2-2, with D possibly being TRBD2 (7 bases). CDR1 and CDR2 from the germline V gene are SGHAT and FQNNGV. V was pared by 5 bases and J by 7 bases, with 14 bases between. CDR3 length: 14 residues. Here the CDR3 DNA reads TGTGCCAGCAGCGGGAGGGGGACGGACGGGGAGCTGTTTTTT. Translated, it gives CASSGRGTDGELFF.

The genes are TRBV4-1 and TRBJ2-5; D possibly corresponds to TRBD2 (5 bases). The ends were cut back, 1 base at V and 4 bases at J, with 10 bases in the middle. CDR3 size: 14 residues. The germline V gene has CDR1 MGHRA and CDR2 YSYEKL. The CDR3 DNA is TGCGCCAGCAGCCAAGTCGGGGTCTCAGAGACCCAGTACTTC. Translating it yields CASSQVGVSETQYF.

This clonotype has only a few counts. The V gene is TRBV6-5, the J gene TRBJ2-3; 12 bases agree with TRBD1. This CDR3 is 16 amino acids long. V was clipped by 7 bases and J by 4 bases; unmatched bases: 9. CDR1 and CDR2 (germline): MNHEY, SVGAGI. CDR3 amino acids: CASIREGQGAADTQYF. CDR3 nucleotide sequence: TGTGCCAGCATCCGCGAGGGACAGGGGGCAGCAGATACGCAGTATTTT.

At least ten counts were recorded for this clonotype. V and J are TRBV5-1 and TRBJ1-5, with D hard to call. Trimming stripped 0 bases from V and 2 bases from J, with 9 bases between. Germline V gene lookup returns CDR1 SGHRS and CDR2 YFSETQ. The CDR3 contains 15 residues. CDR3 sequence: CASSLEGFGNQPQHF. CDR3 nucleotides: TGCGCCAGCAGCTTGGAAGGGTTTGGCAATCAGCCCCAGCATTTT.

The chain recombines TRBV23-1 with TRBJ2-1; 7 positions agree with TRBD2. TRBV23-1 is noted as an ORF with a role that remains uncertain. After removal of 8 bases from V and 1 base from J, the junction contained 8 bases not matched to a gene. This CDR3 is built from 15 residues. CDR3 nucleotide sequence: TGCGCCAGCGATAAAGCGGGAAGGTCCTACAATGAGCAGTTCTTC. Protein product: CASDKAGRSYNEQFF.

This clonotype was observed a few times. The chain carries TRBV27 and TRBJ2-1; the D gene is possibly TRBD2 (6 bases). Germline CDR1 and CDR2: MNHEY and SMNVEV (reference sequence). CDR3 size: 17 residues. Trimming left V 0 bases short and J 7 bases short, with 19 bases between. CDR3 region: CASSLSRAGLSGNEQFF. CDR3 sequence (DNA): TGTGCCAGCAGTTTATCCAGGGCGGGACTCTCGGGAAATGAGCAGTTCTTC.

This clonotype was recorded a few times. The genes are TRBV4-1 and TRBJ1-2, with 7 bases identical to TRBD1. Per the germline V gene, CDR1 is MGHRA and CDR2 is YSYEKL. V lost 4 bases to trimming and J lost 4 bases; unmatched junction nucleotides: 6. The CDR3 is 14 residues long. The CDR3 loop reads CASSPQGQLYGYTF. CDR3 bases: TGCGCCAGCAGCCCCCAGGGACAGCTCTATGGCTACACCTTC.

The chain employs TRBV5-6 and TRBJ1-1, with 8 bases lining up with TRBD1. CDR1 and CDR2 from the germline V gene are SGHDT and YYEEEE. This CDR3 has 14 amino acids. V trimming: 1 base; J trimming: 3 bases; junction bases outside the gene matches: 2. CDR3 sequence reads: CASSLRQGHTEAFF. CDR3 sequence (DNA): TGTGCCAGCAGCTTGAGACAGGGGCACACTGAAGCTTTCTTT.

This clonotype was observed a handful of times. The chain joins TRBV3-1 to TRBJ2-1; TRBD2 matches at 12 bases. Trimming cost V 4 bases and J 7 bases; bases outside gene matches: 8. Germline V lookup: CDR1 LGHDT, CDR2 YNNKEL (reference sequence). The CDR3 consists of 16 residues. The CDR3 protein is CASSPSGGVLGNEQFF. The CDR3 coding sequence is TGTGCCAGCAGCCCTAGCGGGGGGGTTCTCGGTAATGAGCAGTTCTTC.

This clonotype was detected only a few times. The V call is TRBV5-1, the J call TRBJ2-7; D is possibly TRBD1 (5 bases). Trimming cost V 4 bases and J 3 bases, with 11 bases left between them. The germline CDR1 and CDR2 sequences are SGHRS and YFSETQ. This CDR3 is built from 13 residues. CDR3 residues: CASSHDSLYEQYF. The CDR3 region has the DNA TGCGCCAGCAGCCACGACAGCCTCTACGAGCAGTACTTC.